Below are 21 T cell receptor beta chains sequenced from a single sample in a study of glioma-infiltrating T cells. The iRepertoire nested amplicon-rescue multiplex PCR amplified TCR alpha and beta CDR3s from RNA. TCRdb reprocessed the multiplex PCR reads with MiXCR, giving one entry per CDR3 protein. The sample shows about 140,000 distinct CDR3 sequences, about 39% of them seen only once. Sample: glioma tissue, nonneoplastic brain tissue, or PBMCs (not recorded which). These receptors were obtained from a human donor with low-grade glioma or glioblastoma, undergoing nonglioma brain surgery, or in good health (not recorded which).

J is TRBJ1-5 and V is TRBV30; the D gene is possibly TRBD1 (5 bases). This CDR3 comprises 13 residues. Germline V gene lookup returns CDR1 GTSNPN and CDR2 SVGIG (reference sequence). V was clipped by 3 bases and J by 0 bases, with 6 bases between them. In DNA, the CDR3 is TGTGCCTGGAGCAGGGATAGCAATCAGCCCCAGCATTTT. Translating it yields CAWSRDSNQPQHF.

DNA for the CDR3: TGTGCCAGCAGGCCAAGGACCGGACTCACAGATACGCAGTATTTT. It yields the protein CASRPRTGLTDTQYF. The chain couples TRBV7-2 to TRBJ2-3, with D perhaps TRBD2 (5 bases). Germline CDR1 reads SGHTA; CDR2 reads FQGNSA. This CDR3 has 15 residues. V dropped 6 bases and J dropped 2 bases, with 15 bases sitting between them.

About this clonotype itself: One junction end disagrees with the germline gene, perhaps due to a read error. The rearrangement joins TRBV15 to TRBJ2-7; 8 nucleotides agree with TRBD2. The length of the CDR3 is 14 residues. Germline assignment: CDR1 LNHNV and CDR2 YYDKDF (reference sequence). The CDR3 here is CATRRAGEGDEQYF. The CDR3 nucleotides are TGTGCCACCAGGAGAGCGGGAGAGGGCGACGAGCAGTACTTC.

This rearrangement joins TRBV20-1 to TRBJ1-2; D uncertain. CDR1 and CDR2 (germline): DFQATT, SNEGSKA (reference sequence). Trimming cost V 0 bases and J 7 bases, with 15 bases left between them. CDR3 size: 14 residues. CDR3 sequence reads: CSAREAWRTVGYTF. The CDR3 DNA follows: TGCAGTGCTAGAGAGGCCTGGCGGACGGTTGGCTACACCTTC.

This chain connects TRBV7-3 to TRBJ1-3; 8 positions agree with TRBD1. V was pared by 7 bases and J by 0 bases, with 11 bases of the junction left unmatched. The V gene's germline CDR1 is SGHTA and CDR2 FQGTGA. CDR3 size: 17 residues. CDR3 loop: CASKSGQGYLSGNTIYF. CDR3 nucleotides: TGTGCCAGCAAGTCCGGACAGGGCTACCTCTCTGGAAACACCATATATTTT.

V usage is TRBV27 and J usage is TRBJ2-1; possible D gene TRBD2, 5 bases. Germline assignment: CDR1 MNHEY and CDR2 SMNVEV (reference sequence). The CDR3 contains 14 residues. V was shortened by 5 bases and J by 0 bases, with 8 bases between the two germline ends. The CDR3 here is CASSHGSSYNEQFF. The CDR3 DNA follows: TGTGCCAGCAGTCATGGGAGCTCCTACAATGAGCAGTTCTTC.

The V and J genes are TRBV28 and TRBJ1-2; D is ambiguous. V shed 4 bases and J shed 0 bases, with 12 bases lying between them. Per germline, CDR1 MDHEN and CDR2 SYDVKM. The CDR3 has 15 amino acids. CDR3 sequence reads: CASSSSGEANYGYTF. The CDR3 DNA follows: TGTGCCAGCAGTTCTAGCGGGGAAGCTAACTATGGCTACACCTTC.

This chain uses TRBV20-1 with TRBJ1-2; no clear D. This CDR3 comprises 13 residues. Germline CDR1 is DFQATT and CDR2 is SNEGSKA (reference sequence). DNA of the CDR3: TGCACCCTTATCCCAGGACTGAGCTATGGCTACACCTTC. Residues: CTLIPGLSYGYTF.

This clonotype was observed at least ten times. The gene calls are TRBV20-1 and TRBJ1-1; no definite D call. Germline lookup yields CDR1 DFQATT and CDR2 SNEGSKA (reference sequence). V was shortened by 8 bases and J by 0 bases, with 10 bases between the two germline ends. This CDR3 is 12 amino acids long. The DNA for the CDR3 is TGCAGTCCTTCGAGGATGAACACTGAAGCTTTCTTT. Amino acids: CSPSRMNTEAFF.

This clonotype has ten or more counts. The CDR3 loop is CASSLSGQPGAEAFF. The DNA of the CDR3 is TGTGCCAGCAGCCTCTCGGGACAGCCGGGGGCTGAAGCTTTCTTT. This rearrangement joins TRBV7-2 to TRBJ1-1; TRBD1 aligns across 7 bases. The CDR3 spans 15 residues. Trimming at V came to 5 bases and at J to 6 bases, leaving 12 bases not matched to a gene. The germline gives CDR1 SGHTA, CDR2 FQGNSA.

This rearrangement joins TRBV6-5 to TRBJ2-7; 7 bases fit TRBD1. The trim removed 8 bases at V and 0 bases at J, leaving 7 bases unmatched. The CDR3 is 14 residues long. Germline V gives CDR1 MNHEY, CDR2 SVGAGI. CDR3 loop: CASRTGVNSYEQYF. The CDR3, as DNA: TGTGCCAGCCGAACAGGGGTTAACTCCTACGAGCAGTACTTC.

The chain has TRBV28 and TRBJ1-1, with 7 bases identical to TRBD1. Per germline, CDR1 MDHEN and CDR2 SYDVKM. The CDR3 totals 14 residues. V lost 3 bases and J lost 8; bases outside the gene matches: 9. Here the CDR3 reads CASSLPLTGREAFF. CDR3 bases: TGTGCCAGCAGTTTGCCTCTGACAGGGAGAGAAGCTTTCTTT. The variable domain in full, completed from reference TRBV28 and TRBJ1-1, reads DVKVTQSSRYLVKRTGEKVFLECVQDMDHENMFWYRQDPGLGLRLIYFSYDVKMKEKGDIPEGYSVSREKKERFSLILESASTNQTSMYLCASSLPLTGREAFFGQGTRLTVV.

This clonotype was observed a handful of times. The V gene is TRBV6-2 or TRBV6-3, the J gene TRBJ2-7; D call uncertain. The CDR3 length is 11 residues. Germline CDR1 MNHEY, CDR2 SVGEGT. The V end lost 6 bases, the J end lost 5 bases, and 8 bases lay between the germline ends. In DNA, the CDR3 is TGTGCCAGCAGGAAGCGCGACGAGCAGTACTTC. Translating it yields CASRKRDEQYF.

The CDR3 reads CASSTETGGHEQYF. For the CDR3, the DNA is TGTGCCAGCAGTACCGAGACAGGGGGTCACGAGCAGTACTTC. The rearrangement links TRBV6-5 to TRBJ2-7, with TRBD1 matching 9 bases. The V gene end was trimmed by 5 bases and the J gene end by 5 bases; junction bases not matched to a gene: 7. CDR1 is MNHEY, CDR2 SVGAGI, per germline. The CDR3 contains 14 residues.

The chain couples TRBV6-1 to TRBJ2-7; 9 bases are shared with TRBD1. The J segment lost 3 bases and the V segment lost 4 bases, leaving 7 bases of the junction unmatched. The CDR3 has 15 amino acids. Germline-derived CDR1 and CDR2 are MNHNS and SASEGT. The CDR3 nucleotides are TGTGCCAGCAGTGCTGCCGGGACAGGGATCTACGAGCAGTACTTC. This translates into CASSAAGTGIYEQYF.

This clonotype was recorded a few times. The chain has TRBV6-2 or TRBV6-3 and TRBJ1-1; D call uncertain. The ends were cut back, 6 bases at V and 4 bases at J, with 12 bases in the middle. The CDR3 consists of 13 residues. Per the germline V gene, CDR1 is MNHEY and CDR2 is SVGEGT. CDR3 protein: CASRRKAGTEAFF. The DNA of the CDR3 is TGTGCCAGCAGAAGGAAGGCGGGCACTGAAGCTTTCTTT.

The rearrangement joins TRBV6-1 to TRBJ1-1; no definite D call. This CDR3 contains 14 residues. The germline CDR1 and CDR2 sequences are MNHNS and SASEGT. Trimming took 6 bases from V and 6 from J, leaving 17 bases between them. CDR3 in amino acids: CASRQQLQNPEAFF. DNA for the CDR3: TGTGCCAGCAGACAACAGCTCCAAAACCCTGAAGCTTTCTTT.

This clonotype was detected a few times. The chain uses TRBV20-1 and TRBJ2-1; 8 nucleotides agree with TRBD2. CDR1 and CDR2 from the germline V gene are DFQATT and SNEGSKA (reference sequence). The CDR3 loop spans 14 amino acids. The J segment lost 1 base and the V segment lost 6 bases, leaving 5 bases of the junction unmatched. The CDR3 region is CSARSGISYNEQFF. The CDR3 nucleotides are TGCAGTGCCCGTAGCGGGATATCCTACAATGAGCAGTTCTTC.

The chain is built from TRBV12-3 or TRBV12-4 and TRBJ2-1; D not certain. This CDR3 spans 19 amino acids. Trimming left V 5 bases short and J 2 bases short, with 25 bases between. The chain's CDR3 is CASSHLFPPGLLPYNEQFF. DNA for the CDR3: TGTGCCAGCAGTCACTTATTTCCTCCGGGTTTGCTCCCCTACAATGAGCAGTTCTTC.

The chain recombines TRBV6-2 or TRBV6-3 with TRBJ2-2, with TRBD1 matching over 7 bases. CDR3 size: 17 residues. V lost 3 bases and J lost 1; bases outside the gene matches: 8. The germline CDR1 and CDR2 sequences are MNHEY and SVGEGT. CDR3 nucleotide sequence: TGTGCCAGCAGTTATAGTGTGGGACAGTGGAACACCGGGGAGCTGTTTTTT. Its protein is CASSYSVGQWNTGELFF.

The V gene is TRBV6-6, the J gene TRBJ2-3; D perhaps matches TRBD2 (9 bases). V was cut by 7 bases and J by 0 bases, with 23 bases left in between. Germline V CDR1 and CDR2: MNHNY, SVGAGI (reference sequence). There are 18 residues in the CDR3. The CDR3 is CASKNQGASGASTDTQYF. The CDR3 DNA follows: TGTGCCAGCAAAAACCAGGGGGCTAGCGGGGCTAGCACAGATACGCAGTATTTT.